These 6 T cell receptor beta chains were all obtained from the same sample, sequenced in a study of blood T cell repertoires in COVID-19. Profiling relied on immunoSEQ multiplex PCR, and the TCRdb table lists in-frame clones only, not all of them. The table lists about 200,000 clones, roughly 90% of them singletons. The specimen was peripheral blood. These receptors all come from a man aged 45-60 years with COVID-19, enrolled during active disease.

The V gene is TRBV5-1, the J gene TRBJ2-5; 10 bases align to TRBD2. The CDR3 spans 16 residues. V shed 4 bases, J shed 2 bases, and the junction held 8 bases outside the gene matches. Germline V lookup: CDR1 SGHRS, CDR2 YFSETQ. This CDR3 is CASSQATSGIQETQYF. Here the CDR3 DNA reads TGCGCCAGCAGCCAGGCAACTAGCGGGATTCAAGAGACCCAGTACTTC.

V gene TRBV10-3 combines with J gene TRBJ2-1, with 15 bases that match TRBD2. This CDR3 has 17 residues. Unmatched junction bases numbered 13, after V lost 6 bases and J lost 10 bases. Germline values: CDR1 ENHRY, CDR2 SYGVKD. The CDR3 loop is CAIRRTSGGAGLAEQFF. The CDR3 nucleotides read TGTGCCATCAGACGGACTAGCGGGGGGGCCGGTCTCGCCGAGCAGTTCTTC.

This rearrangement joins TRBV7-9 to TRBJ2-7; 10 nucleotides align to TRBD2. The V gene end was trimmed by 2 bases and the J gene end by 6 bases; junction bases not matched to a gene: 19. This CDR3 has 19 amino acids. Per the germline V gene, CDR1 is SEHNR and CDR2 is FQNEAQ (reference sequence). CDR3 coding DNA: TGTGCCAGCAGCTTAAAACCCGGGACTAGCGACTCACCTCACCCCGAGCAGTACTTC. Protein product: CASSLKPGTSDSPHPEQYF.

This clone was counted only a few times. The rearrangement joins TRBV30 to TRBJ1-2, with a weak D call TRBD1 (6 bases). There are 12 residues in the CDR3. Trimming shortened V by 2 bases and J by 6 bases, and 10 bases separated the two germline ends. CDR1 GTSNPN and CDR2 SVGIG come from the germline V gene (reference sequence). The CDR3 sequence: CAWSKRTDGYTF. The CDR3 bases are TGTGCCTGGAGTAAGAGGACAGATGGCTACACCTTC.

The chain couples TRBV5-8 to TRBJ1-2; TRBD1 agrees at 10 bases. The trim removed 4 bases at V and 2 bases at J, leaving 5 bases unmatched. Germline V CDR1 and CDR2: SGHTS, YDEGEE. This CDR3 contains 15 residues. The CDR3 DNA sequence: TGTGCCAGCAGCCTTCCGGGACAGGGGAACTATGGCTACACCTTC. Its translation: CASSLPGQGNYGYTF.

The CDR3 sequence is CATLKASGKFSYNEQFF. CDR3 nucleotide sequence: TGTGCCACCCTCAAAGCTAGCGGGAAGTTCTCCTACAATGAGCAGTTCTTC. This chain links TRBV7-8 with TRBJ2-1; 9 nucleotides match TRBD2. The CDR3 spans 17 residues. V trimming: 10 bases; J trimming: 0 bases; junction bases outside the gene matches: 13. Germline-derived CDR1 and CDR2 are SGHVS and FQNEAQ.